Listed here are 9 T cell receptor beta chains from one sample, sequenced in a study of neurological immune-mediated disorders. One entry per CDR3 protein results from TCRdb running MiXCR on the 5' RACE reads. Of tens of thousands of distinct CDR3 sequences in the sample, roughly 3.5% were seen once. The specimen sequenced was PBMCs. The receptors derive from a woman between 45 and 65 years old with multiple sclerosis.

This clonotype appeared many times. The V gene is TRBV6-6, the J gene TRBJ2-2, with 8 nucleotides matching TRBD2. With 2 bases clipped from V and 5 bases from J, the junction kept 4 bases outside the gene matches. Germline loops: CDR1 MNHNY, CDR2 SVGAGI (reference sequence). This CDR3 spans 15 amino acids. The CDR3 DNA follows: TGTGCCAGCAGTTACCCCGGGGGGGGAACCGGGGAGCTGTTTTTT. Encoded protein: CASSYPGGGTGELFF.

This clonotype was found many times. The V and J genes are TRBV5-1 and TRBJ1-1; 8 bases align to TRBD1. The CDR3 extends over 15 amino acids. V was clipped by 4 bases and J by 4 bases; unmatched bases: 9. CDR1 is SGHRS, CDR2 YFSETQ, per germline. The CDR3, as DNA: TGCGCCAGCAGCGTGGGACAGGTGCTGGGCACTGAAGCTTTCTTT. This sequence encodes CASSVGQVLGTEAFF.

This clonotype was picked up many times. The chain recombines TRBV7-6 with TRBJ2-7, with 7 nucleotides matching TRBD1. J gave up 2 bases and V 4 bases, and 5 bases lay outside the gene matches. Germline V CDR1 and CDR2: SGHVS, FNYEAQ. CDR3 length: 14 amino acids. The CDR3 spells CASSSTGPTYEQYF. CDR3 DNA sequence: TGTGCCAGCAGCTCGACAGGGCCAACCTACGAGCAGTACTTC.

The sample holds many counts of this clonotype. This sequence joins TRBV10-3 and TRBJ1-6, with D possibly matching TRBD1 (5 bases). The CDR3 has 15 amino acids. Looked up from germline, CDR1 is ENHRY and CDR2 is SYGVKD. V lost 0 bases and J 11 bases, leaving 14 bases between the germline ends. CDR3 coding DNA: TGTGCCATCAGTGAGTCGGACGCGAGCAGGGCACCCCTCCACTTT. It yields the protein CAISESDASRAPLHF.

This clonotype came up many times. The rearrangement uses TRBV10-3 and TRBJ2-3; 10 bases agree with TRBD2. The CDR3 contains 17 residues. The germline V gene encodes CDR1 ENHRY and CDR2 SYGVKD. The trim removed 0 bases at V and 2 bases at J, leaving 5 bases unmatched. The CDR3 here is CAISESELAGITDTQYF. CDR3 nucleotide sequence: TGTGCCATCAGTGAGTCTGAACTAGCGGGAATCACAGATACGCAGTATTTT.

This clonotype was picked up many times. The chain couples TRBV18 to TRBJ1-1; TRBD1 agrees at 7 bases. The CDR3 is 15 amino acids. Germline V lookup: CDR1 KGHSH, CDR2 LQKENI. Trimming at V came to 3 bases and at J to 0 bases, leaving 4 bases not matched to a gene. This CDR3 is CASSPGTAMNTEAFF. CDR3 sequence (DNA): TGTGCCAGCTCACCCGGGACAGCCATGAACACTGAAGCTTTCTTT. Together with reference TRBV18 and TRBJ1-1, the CDR3 gives the full variable domain: NAGVMQNPRHLVRRRGQEARLRCSPMKGHSHVYWYRQLPEEGLKFMVYLQKENIIDESGMPKERFSAEFPKEGPSILRIQQVVRGDSAAYFCASSPGTAMNTEAFFGQGTRLTVV.

This chain joins TRBV19 and TRBJ2-7; D might be TRBD2 (6 bases). The CDR3 contains 13 residues. Germline assignment: CDR1 LNHDA and CDR2 SQIVND (reference sequence). V lost 3 bases, J lost 3 bases, and 9 bases lay in between. The CDR3 region is CASSMGGNYEQYF. The CDR3 DNA reads TGTGCCAGTAGTATGGGGGGAAACTACGAGCAGTACTTC.

This clonotype has a handful of counts. A much more abundant neighbour one base away suggests this may be a read error. The chain uses TRBV5-1 and TRBJ2-1, with 8 bases that match TRBD1. The CDR3 contains 16 residues. Looked up from germline, CDR1 is SGHRS and CDR2 is YFSETQ. In nucleotides, the CDR3 is TGCGCCAGCAGCGGAACCGGGACAGGCTCCTACAATGCGCAGTTCTTC. This gives the protein CASSGTGTGSYNAQFF.

In its sample, this clonotype was seen many times. This rearrangement joins TRBV20-1 to TRBJ2-3, with 8 bases matching TRBD2. Germline V CDR1 and CDR2: DFQATT, SNEGSKA (reference sequence). The CDR3 is 16 residues long. The ends lost 6 bases at V and 1 base at J; junction bases unmatched: 12. This CDR3 reads CSALSSTSAGTDTQYF. The CDR3 DNA reads TGCAGTGCCCTCTCGTCGACTAGCGCGGGCACAGATACGCAGTATTTT.